This TCR beta chain was sequenced in a study of T cell responses to AZD1222 COVID-19 vaccine. The protocol was immunoSEQ multiplex PCR, while the TCRdb copy is restricted to in-frame clones and leaves out a portion. The sample lists roughly 100,000 clones, about 88% occurring once. The CDR3 has 16 residues. Germline loops: CDR1 SGHRS, CDR2 YFSETQ. V lost 0 bases to trimming and J lost 6 bases; unmatched junction nucleotides: 6. General study points: The breadth and depth of Spike-specific TCRs increased once two AZD1222 doses had been given. Seropositive AZD1222 recipients at baseline numbered only 6 or 7. A mostly white British donor set with more females was recruited, and clonal diversity was possibly underestimated.

A remark on this clone: What it binds is unknown. Other DNA sequences in this specimen translate into the identical CDR3.

Recipients boosted at about 4 weeks or about 12 weeks are pooled. Sequenced here: peripheral blood, sampled 28 days after the second AZD1222 dose. This chain links TRBV5-1 with TRBJ2-1; 10 positions agree with TRBD2. This sequence originates from an adult who received the AZD1222 COVID-19 vaccine. The CDR3: CASSLAPAGGPNEQFF. CDR3 bases: TGCGCCAGCAGCTTGGCCCCAGCGGGAGGGCCCAATGAGCAGTTCTTC.